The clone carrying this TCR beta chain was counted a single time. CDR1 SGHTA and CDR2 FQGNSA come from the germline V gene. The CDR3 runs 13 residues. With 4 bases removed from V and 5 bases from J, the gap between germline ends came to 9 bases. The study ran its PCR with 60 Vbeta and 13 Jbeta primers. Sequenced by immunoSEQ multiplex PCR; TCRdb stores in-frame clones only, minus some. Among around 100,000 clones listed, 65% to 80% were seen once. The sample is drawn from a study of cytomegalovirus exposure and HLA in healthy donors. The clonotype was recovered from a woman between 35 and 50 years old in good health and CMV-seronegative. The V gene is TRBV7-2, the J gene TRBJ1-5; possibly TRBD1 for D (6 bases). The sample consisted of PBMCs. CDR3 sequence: CASSSGQYQPQHF. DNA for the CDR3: TGTGCCAGCAGCTCCGGACAGTATCAGCCCCAGCATTTT.